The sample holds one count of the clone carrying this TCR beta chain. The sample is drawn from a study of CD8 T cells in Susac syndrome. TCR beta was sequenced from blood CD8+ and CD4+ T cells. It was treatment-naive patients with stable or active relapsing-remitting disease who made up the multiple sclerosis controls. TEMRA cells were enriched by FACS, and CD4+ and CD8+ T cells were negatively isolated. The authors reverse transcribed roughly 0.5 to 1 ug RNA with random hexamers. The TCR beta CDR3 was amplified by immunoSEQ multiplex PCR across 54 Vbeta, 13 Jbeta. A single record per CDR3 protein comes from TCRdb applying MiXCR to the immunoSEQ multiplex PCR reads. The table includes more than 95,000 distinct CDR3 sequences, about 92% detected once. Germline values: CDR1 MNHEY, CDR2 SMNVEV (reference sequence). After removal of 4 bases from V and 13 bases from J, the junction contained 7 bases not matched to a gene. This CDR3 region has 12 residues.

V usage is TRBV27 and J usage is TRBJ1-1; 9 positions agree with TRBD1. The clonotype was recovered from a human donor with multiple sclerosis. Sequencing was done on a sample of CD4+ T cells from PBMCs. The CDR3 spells CASSSRTGAVFF. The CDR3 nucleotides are TGTGCCAGCAGTTCAAGGACAGGGGCGGTTTTCTTT.